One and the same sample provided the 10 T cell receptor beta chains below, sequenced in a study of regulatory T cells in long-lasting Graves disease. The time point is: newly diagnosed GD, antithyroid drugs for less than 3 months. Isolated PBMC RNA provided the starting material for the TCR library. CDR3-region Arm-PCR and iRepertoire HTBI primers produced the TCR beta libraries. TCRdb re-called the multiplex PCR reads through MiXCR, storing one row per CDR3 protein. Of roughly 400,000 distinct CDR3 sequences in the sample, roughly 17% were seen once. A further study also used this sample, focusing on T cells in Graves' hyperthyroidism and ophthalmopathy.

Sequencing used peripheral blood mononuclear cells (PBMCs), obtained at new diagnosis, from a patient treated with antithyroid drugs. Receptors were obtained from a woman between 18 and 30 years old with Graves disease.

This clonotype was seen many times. CDR3 nucleotides: TGTGCCAGCAGTTGGGGGGAGCACTATGGCTACACCTTC. Amino acids: CASSWGEHYGYTF. V usage is TRBV28 and J usage is TRBJ1-2; D is possibly TRBD1 (5 bases). V shed 4 bases and J shed 3 bases, with 9 bases lying between them. The CDR3 totals 13 residues. The V gene's germline CDR1 is MDHEN and CDR2 SYDVKM.

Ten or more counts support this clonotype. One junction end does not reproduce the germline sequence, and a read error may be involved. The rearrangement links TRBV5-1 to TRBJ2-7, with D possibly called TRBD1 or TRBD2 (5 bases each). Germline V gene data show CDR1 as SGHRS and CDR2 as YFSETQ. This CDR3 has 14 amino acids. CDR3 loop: CASSLSGGPYEQYF. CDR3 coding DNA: TGTGCCAGCAGCTTAAGTGGGGGTCCCTACGAGCAGTACTTC.

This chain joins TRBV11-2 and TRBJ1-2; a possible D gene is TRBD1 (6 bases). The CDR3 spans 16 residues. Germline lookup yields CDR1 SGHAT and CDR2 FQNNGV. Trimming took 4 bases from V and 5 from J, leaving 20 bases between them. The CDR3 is CASSSSRAGAPYGYTF. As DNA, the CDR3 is TGTGCCAGCAGCTCCTCTCGGGCGGGGGCGCCGTATGGCTACACCTTC. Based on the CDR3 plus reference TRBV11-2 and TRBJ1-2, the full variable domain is EAGVAQSPRYKIIEKRQSVAFWCNPISGHATLYWYQQILGQGPKLLIQFQNNGVVDDSQLPKDRFSAERLKGVDSTLKIQPAKLEDSAVYLCASSSSRAGAPYGYTFGSGTRLTVV.

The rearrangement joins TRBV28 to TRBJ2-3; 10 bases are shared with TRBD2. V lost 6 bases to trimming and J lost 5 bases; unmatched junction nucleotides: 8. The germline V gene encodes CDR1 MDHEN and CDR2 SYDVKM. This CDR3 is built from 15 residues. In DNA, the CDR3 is TGTGCCAGCAGCGCTAGCGGGAGAATGATAGATACGCAGTATTTT. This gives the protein CASSASGRMIDTQYF.

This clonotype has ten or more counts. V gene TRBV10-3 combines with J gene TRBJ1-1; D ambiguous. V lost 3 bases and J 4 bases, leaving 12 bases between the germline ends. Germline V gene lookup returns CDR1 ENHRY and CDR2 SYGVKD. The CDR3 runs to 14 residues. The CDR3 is CAISDPQRGTEAFF. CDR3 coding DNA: TGTGCCATCAGTGACCCACAACGGGGCACTGAAGCTTTCTTT.

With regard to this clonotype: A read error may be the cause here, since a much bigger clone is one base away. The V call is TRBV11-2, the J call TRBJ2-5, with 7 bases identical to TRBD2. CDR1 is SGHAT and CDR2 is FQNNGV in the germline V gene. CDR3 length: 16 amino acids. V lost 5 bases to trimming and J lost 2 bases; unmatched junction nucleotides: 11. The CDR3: CASSRGGSGGQETQYF. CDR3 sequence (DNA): TGTGCCAGCAGCCGAGGAGGGTCCGGGGGGCAAGAGACCCAGTACTTC.

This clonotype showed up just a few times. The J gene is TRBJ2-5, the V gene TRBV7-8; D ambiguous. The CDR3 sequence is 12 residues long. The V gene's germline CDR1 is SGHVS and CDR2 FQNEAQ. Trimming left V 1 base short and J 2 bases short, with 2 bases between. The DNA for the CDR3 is TGTGCCAGCAGCTTAGAGCAAGAGACCCAGTACTTC. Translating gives CASSLEQETQYF.

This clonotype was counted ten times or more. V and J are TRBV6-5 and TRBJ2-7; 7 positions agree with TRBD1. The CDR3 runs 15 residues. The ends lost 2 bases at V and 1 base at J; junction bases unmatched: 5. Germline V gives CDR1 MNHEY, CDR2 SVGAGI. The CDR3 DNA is TGTGCCAGCAGTTACCGAGGACAGGCTTCCTACGAGCAGTACTTC. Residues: CASSYRGQASYEQYF.

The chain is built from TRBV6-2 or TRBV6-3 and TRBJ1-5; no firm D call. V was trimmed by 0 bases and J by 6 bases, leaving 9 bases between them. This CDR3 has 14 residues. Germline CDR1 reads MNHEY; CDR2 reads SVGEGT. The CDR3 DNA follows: TGTGCCAGCAGTTACTCCCAGGATGTTCAGCCCCAGCATTTT. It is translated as CASSYSQDVQPQHF.

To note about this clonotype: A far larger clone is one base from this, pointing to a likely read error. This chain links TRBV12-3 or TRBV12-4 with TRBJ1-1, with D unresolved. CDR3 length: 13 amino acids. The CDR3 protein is CASSLWQNAEAFF. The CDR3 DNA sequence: TGTGCCAGCAGTTTGTGGCAGAACGCTGAAGCTTTCTTT.